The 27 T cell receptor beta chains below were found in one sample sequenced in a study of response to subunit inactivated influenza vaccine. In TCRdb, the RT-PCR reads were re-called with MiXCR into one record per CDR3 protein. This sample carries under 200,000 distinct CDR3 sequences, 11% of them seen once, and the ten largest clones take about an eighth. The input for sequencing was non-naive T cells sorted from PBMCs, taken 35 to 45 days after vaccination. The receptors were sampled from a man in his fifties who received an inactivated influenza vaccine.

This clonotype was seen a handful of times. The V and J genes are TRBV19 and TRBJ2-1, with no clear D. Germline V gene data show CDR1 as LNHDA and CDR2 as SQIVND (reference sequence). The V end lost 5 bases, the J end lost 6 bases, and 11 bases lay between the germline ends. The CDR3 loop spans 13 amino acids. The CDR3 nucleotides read TGTGCCAGTAGTGTTGGGCTTTCCAATGAGCAGTTCTTC. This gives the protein CASSVGLSNEQFF.

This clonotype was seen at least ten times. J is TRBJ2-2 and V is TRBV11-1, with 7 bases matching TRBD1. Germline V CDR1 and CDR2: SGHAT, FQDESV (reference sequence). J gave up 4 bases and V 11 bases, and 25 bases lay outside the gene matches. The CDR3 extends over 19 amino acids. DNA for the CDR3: TGTGCCGTTGAAAGGTTCGACAGGGCCGATGATTGGGCCACCGGGGAGCTGTTTTTT. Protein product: CAVERFDRADDWATGELFF.

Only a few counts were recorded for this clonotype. The CDR3 protein is CSSRPRTDTQYF. CDR3 coding DNA: TGCAGCAGTAGACCTCGGACAGATACGCAGTATTTT. The chain joins TRBV29-1 to TRBJ2-3, with no clear D. In germline, CDR1 is SQVTM, CDR2 ANQGSEA. Trimming left V 8 bases short and J 3 bases short, with 12 bases between. This CDR3 is built from 12 residues.

CDR3 sequence (DNA): TGCAGTGCTAGAGATGAGTCCGGGAGGACAGATACGCAGTATTTT. It specifies CSARDESGRTDTQYF. The chain links TRBV20-1 to TRBJ2-3; TRBD2 matches 7 bases. CDR1 and CDR2 (germline): DFQATT, SNEGSKA (reference sequence). The J segment lost 3 bases and the V segment lost 0 bases, leaving 6 bases of the junction unmatched. The CDR3 runs to 15 residues.

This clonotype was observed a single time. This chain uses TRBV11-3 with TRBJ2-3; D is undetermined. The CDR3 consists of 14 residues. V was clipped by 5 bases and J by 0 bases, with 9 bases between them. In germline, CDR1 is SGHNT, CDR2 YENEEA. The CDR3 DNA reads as TGTGCCAGCAGCGCATTTGAGAGCACAGATACGCAGTATTTT. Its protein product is CASSAFESTDTQYF.

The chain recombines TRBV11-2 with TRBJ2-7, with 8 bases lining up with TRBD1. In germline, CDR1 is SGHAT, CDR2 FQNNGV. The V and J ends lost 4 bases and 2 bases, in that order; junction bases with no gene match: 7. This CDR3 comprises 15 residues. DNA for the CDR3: TGTGCCAGCAGCTCACTTGCGGACAGGGCCTACGAGCAGTACTTC. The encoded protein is CASSSLADRAYEQYF.

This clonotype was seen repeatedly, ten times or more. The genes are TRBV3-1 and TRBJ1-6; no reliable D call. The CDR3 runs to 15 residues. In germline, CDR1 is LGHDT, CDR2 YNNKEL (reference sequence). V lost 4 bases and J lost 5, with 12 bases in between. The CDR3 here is CASSPPGRDNSPLHF. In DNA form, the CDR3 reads TGTGCCAGCAGCCCCCCGGGGAGGGATAATTCACCCCTCCACTTT. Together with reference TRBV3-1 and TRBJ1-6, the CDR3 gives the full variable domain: DTAVSQTPKYLVTQMGNDKSIKCEQNLGHDTMYWYKQDSKKFLKIMFSYNNKELIINETVPNRFSPKSPDKAHLNLHINSLELGDSAVYFCASSPPGRDNSPLHFGNGTRLTVT.

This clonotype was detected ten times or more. The CDR3 DNA sequence: TGTGCCAGCATTGCTAGCGGCACAGATACGCAGTATTTT. It yields the protein CASIASGTDTQYF. The chain has TRBV28 and TRBJ2-3; TRBD2 might be the D (6 bases). This CDR3 spans 13 amino acids. V was pared by 7 bases and J by 1 base, with 9 bases between. The germline CDR1 and CDR2 sequences are MDHEN and SYDVKM.

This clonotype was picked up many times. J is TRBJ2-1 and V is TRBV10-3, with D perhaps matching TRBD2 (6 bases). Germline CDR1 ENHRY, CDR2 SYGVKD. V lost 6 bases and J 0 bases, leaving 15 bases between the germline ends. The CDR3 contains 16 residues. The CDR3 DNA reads TGTGCCATCAGGCCTAGCGACTCTAGCTCCTACAATGAGCAGTTCTTC. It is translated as CAIRPSDSSSYNEQFF.

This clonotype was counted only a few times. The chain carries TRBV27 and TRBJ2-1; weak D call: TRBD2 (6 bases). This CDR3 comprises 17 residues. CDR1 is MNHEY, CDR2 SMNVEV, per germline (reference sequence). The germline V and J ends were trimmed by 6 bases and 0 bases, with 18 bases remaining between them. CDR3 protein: CASSPGGRTVSYNEQFF. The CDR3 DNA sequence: TGTGCCAGCAGCCCAGGAGGGCGAACCGTCTCCTACAATGAGCAGTTCTTC.

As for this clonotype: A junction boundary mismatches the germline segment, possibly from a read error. The CDR3: CSATGTGRYGQYF. The CDR3 nucleotides read TGCAGTGCTACTGGGACAGGCCGCTACGGGCAGTACTTC. The chain combines TRBV20-1 with TRBJ2-7, with 8 nucleotides matching TRBD1. The CDR3 is 13 amino acids. Germline CDR1 DFQATT, CDR2 SNEGSKA (reference sequence).

CDR3 nucleotides: TGCGCCAGCAGCCTTACGGGACAGACAACTAATGAAAAACTGTTTTTT. Its protein is CASSLTGQTTNEKLFF. The chain uses TRBV5-1 and TRBJ1-4, with 7 bases aligning to TRBD1. The CDR3 loop spans 16 amino acids. J was trimmed by 0 bases and V by 4 bases; bases with no gene match: 6. The V gene's germline CDR1 is SGHRS and CDR2 YFSETQ. The full variable domain, rest sourced from reference TRBV5-1 and TRBJ1-4, is KAGVTQTPRYLIKTRGQQVTLSCSPISGHRSVSWYQQTPGQGLQFLFEYFSETQRNKGNFPGRFSGRQFSNSRSEMNVSTLELGDSALYLCASSLTGQTTNEKLFFGSGTQLSVL.

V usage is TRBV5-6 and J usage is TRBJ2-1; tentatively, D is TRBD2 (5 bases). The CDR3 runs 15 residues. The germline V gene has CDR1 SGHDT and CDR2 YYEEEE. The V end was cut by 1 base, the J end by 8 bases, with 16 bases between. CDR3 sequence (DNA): TGTGCCAGCAGCTTGACGGGGAGAGCGTTGGATGAGCAGTTCTTC. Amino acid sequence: CASSLTGRALDEQFF. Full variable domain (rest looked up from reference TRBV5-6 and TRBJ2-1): DAGVTQSPTHLIKTRGQQVTLRCSPKSGHDTVSWYQQALGQGPQFIFQYYEEEERQRGNFPDRFSGHQFPNYSSELNVNALLLGDSALYLCASSLTGRALDEQFFGPGTRLTVL.

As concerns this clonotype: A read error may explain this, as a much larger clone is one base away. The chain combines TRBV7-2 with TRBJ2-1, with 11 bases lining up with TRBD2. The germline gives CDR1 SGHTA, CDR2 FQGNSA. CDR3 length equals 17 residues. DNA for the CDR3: TGTGCCAGCAGCTTAGTCGGTGGACTAGCGGGTGCGGATGAGCACTTCTTC. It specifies CASSLVGGLAGADEHFF.

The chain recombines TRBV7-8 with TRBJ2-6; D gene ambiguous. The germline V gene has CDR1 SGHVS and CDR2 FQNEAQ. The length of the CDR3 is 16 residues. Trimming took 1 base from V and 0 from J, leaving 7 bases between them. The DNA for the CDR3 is TGTGCCAGCAGCTTAGAGTACCCCTCTGGGGCCAACGTCCTGACTTTC. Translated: CASSLEYPSGANVLTF.

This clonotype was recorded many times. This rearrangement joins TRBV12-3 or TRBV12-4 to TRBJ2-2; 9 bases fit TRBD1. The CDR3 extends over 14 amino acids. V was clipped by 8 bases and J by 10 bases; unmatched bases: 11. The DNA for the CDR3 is TGTGCCAGCGGGGGACAGGGCCCCGGTGCGGAGCTGTTTTTT. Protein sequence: CASGGQGPGAELFF.

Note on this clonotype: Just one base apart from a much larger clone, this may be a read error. The CDR3 DNA follows: TGTGCCAGGAGCCAAAGTCTTTTATACAATGAGCAGTTCTTC. Its protein is CARSQSLLYNEQFF. The V call is TRBV4-2, the J call TRBJ2-1; D is unclear. CDR1 and CDR2 (germline): LGHNA, YNFKEQ. This CDR3 has 14 amino acids.

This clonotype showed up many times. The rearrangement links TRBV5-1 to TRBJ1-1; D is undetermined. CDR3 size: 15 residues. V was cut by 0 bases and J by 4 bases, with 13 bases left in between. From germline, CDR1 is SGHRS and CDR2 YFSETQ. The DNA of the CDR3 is TGCGCCAGCAGCTTGGGGGCCGCTGTGGGCACTGAAGCTTTCTTT. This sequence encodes CASSLGAAVGTEAFF.

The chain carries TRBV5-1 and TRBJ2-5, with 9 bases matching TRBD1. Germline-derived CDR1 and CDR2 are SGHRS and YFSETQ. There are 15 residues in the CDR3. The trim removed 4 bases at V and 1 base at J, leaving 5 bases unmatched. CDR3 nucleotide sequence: TGCGCCAGCAGCCGGGACAGGGTGGGCCAAGAGACCCAGTACTTC. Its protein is CASSRDRVGQETQYF.

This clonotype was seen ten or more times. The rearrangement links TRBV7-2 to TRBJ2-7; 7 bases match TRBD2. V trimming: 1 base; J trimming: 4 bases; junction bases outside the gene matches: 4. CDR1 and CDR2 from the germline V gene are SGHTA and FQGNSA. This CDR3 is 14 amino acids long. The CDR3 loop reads CASSLGLAVYEQYF. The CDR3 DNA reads TGTGCCAGCAGCTTAGGGCTAGCGGTTTACGAGCAGTACTTC.

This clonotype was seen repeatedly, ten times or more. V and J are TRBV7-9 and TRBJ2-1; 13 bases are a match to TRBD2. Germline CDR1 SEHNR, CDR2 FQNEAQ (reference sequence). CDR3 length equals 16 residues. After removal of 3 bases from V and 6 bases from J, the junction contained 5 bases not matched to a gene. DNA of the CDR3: TGTGCCAGCAGCTTGCGGACTAGCGGGAGAAGCAATGAGCAGTTCTTC. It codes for CASSLRTSGRSNEQFF.

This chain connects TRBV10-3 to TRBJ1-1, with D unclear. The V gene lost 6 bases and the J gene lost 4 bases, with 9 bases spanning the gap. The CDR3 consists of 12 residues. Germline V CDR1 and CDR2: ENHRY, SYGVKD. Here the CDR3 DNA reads TGTGCCATCAGGGCCGAAGTCACTGAAGCTTTCTTT. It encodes CAIRAEVTEAFF.

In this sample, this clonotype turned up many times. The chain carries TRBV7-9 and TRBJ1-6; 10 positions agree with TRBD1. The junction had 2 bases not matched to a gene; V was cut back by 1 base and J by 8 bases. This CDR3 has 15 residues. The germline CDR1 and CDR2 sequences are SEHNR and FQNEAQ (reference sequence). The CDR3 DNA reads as TGTGCCAGCAGCTTAGAGGGGACAGGGGATTCACCCCTCCACTTT. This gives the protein CASSLEGTGDSPLHF.

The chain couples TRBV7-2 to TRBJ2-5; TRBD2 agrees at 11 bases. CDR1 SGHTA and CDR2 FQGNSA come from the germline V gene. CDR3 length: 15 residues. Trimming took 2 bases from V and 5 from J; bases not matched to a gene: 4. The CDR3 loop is CASSLRSGGAETQYF. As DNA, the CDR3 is TGTGCCAGCAGCTTACGTAGCGGGGGGGCGGAGACCCAGTACTTC.

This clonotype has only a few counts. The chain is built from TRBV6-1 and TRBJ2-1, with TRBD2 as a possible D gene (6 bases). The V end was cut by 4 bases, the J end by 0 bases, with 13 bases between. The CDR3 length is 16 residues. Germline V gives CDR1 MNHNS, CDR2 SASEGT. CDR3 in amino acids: CASSGLADVSYNEQFF. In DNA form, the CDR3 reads TGTGCCAGCAGTGGATTAGCGGACGTCTCCTACAATGAGCAGTTCTTC.

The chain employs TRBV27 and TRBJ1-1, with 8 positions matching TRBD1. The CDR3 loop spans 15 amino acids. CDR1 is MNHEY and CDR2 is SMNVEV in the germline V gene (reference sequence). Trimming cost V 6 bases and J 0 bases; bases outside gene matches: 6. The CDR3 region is CASRQGVPLNTEAFF. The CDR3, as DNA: TGTGCCAGCAGACAGGGGGTACCCCTGAACACTGAAGCTTTCTTT.

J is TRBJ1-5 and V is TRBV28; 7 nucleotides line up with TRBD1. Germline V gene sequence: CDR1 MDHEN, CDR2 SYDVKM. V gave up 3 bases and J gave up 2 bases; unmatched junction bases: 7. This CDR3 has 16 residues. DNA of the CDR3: TGTGCCAGCAGTTTGACCCTTGGACAGGGCAATCAGCCCCAGCATTTT. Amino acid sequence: CASSLTLGQGNQPQHF.